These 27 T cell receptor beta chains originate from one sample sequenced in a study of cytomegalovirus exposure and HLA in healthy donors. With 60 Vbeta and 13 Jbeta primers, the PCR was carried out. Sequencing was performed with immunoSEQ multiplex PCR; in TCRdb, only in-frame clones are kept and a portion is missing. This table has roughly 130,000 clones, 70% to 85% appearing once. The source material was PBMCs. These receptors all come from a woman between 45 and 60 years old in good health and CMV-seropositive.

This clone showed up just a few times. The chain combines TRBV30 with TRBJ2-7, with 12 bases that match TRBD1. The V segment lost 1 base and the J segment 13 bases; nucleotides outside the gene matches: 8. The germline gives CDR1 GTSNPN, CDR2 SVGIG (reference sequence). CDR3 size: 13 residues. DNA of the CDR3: TGTGCCTGGAGTGCGATCCCGGGACAGGGGGCATACTTC. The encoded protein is CAWSAIPGQGAYF.

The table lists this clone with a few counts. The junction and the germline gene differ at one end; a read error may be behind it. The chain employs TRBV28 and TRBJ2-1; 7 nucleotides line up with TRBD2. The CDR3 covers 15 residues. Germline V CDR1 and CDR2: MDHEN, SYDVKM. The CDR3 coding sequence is TGTGCCAGCATGAACGGGGGGACCTCCTCCAATGAGCAGTTCTTC. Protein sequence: CASMNGGTSSNEQFF. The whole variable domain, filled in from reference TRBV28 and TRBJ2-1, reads DVKVTQSSRYLVKRTGEKVFLECVQDMDHENMFWYRQDPGLGLRLIYFSYDVKMKEKGDIPEGYSVSREKKERFSLILESASTNQTSMYLCASMNGGTSSNEQFFGPGTRLTVL.

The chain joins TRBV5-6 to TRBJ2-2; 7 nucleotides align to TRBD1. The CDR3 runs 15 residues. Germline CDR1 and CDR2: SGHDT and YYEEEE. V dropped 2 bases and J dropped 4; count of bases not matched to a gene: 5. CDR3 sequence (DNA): TGTGCCAGCAGCTTACAGGGGTTGTTCACCGGGGAGCTGTTTTTT. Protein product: CASSLQGLFTGELFF. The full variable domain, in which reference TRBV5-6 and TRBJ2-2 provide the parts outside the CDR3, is DAGVTQSPTHLIKTRGQQVTLRCSPKSGHDTVSWYQQALGQGPQFIFQYYEEEERQRGNFPDRFSGHQFPNYSSELNVNALLLGDSALYLCASSLQGLFTGELFFGEGSRLTVL.

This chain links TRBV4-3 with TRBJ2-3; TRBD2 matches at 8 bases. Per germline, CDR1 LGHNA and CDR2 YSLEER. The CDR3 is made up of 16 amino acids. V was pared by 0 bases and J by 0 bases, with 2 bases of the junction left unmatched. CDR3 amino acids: CASSQEAGGSTDTQYF. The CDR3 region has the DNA TGCGCCAGCAGCCAAGAGGCGGGGGGCAGCACAGATACGCAGTATTTT.

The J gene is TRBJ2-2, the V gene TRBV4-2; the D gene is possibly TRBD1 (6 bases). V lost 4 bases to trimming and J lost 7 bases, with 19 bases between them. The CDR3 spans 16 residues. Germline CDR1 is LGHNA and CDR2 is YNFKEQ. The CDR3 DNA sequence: TGTGCCAGCAGCCCCGACGTGGGCAGGGGTGGCGGGGAGCTGTTTTTT. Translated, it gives CASSPDVGRGGGELFF.

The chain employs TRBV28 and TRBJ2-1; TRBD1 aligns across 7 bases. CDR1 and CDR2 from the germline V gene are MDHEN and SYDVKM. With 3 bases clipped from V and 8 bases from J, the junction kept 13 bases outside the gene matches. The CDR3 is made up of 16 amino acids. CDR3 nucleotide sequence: TGTGCCAGCAGTTTTTGGGACAGCCTCAAAGGGGATGAGCAGTTCTTC. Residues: CASSFWDSLKGDEQFF.

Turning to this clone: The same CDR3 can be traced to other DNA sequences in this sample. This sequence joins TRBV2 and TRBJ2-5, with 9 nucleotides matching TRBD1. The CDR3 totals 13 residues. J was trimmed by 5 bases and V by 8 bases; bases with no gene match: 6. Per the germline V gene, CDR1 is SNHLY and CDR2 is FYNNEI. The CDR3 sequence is CASAGQGGETQYF. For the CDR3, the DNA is TGTGCCAGCGCGGGACAGGGTGGTGAGACCCAGTACTTC.

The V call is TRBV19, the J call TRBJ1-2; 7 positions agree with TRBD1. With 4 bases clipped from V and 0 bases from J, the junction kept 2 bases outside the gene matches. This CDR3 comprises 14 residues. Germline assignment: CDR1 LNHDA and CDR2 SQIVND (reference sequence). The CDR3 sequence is CASSKGQTNYGYTF. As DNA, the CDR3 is TGTGCCAGTAGTAAGGGACAGACTAACTATGGCTACACCTTC.

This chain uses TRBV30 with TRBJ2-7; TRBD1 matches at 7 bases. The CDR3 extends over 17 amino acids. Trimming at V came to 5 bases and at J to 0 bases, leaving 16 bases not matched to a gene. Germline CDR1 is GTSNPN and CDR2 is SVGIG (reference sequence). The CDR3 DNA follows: TGTGCCTGGGGAACCCGGGACAGCTATTTACCCTCCTACGAGCAGTACTTC. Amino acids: CAWGTRDSYLPSYEQYF.

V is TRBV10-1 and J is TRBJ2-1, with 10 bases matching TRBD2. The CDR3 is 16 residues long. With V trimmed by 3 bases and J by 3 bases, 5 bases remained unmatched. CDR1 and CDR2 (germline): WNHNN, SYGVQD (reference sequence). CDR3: CASSERSGGLYNEQFF. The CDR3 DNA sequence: TGCGCCAGCAGTGAACGTAGCGGGGGGCTCTACAATGAGCAGTTCTTC.

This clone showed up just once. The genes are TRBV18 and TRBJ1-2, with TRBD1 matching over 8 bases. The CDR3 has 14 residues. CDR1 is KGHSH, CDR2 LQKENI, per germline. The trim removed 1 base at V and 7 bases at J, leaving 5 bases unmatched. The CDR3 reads CASSPLGDRGGYTF. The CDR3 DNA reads TGTGCCAGCTCACCACTGGGAGACAGGGGTGGCTACACCTTC.

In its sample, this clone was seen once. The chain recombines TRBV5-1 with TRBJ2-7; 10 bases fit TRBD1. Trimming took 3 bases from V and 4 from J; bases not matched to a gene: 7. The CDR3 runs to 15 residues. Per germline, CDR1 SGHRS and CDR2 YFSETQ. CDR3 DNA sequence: TGCGCCAGCAGCTCAGGGACAGGGGCCCTATACGAGCAGTACTTC. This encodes CASSSGTGALYEQYF.

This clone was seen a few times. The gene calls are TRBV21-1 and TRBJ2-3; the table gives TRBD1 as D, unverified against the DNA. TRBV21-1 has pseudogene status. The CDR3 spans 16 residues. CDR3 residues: CASSIGPQGWEDTQYF. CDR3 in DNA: TGTGCCAGCAGCATTGGACCCCAGGGGTGGGAAGATACGCAGTATTTT.

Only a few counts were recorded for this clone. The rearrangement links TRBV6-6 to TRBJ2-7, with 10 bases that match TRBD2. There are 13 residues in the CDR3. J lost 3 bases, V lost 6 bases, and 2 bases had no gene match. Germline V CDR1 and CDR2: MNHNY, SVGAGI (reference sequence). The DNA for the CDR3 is TGTGCCAGCAGCGGGACTAGCGACTACGAGCAGTACTTC. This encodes CASSGTSDYEQYF.

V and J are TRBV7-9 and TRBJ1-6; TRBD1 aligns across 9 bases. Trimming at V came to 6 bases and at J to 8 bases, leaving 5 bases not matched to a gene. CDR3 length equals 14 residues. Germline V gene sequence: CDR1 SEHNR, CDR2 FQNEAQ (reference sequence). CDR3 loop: CASRGRQGDSPLHF. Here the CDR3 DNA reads TGTGCCAGCAGGGGACGACAGGGGGATTCACCCCTCCACTTT.

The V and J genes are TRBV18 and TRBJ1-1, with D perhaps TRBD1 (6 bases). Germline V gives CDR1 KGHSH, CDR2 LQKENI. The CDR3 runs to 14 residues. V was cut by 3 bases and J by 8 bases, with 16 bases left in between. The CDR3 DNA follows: TGTGCCAGCTCACCCCCAGGGTGGACAGCGGAAGCTTTCTTT. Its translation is CASSPPGWTAEAFF.

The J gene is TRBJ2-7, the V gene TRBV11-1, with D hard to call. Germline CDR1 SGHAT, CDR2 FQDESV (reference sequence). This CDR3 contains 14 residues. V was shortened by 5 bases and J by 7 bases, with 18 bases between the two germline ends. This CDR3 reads CASSARVPKEEQYF. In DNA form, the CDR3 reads TGTGCCAGCAGCGCCCGGGTCCCCAAAGAGGAGCAGTACTTC.

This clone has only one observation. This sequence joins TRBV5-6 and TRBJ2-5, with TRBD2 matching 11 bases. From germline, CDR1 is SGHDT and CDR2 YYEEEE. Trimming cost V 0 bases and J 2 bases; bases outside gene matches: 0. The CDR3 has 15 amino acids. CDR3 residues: CASSLGLAGQETQYF. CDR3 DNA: TGTGCCAGCAGCTTGGGACTAGCGGGGCAAGAGACCCAGTACTTC.

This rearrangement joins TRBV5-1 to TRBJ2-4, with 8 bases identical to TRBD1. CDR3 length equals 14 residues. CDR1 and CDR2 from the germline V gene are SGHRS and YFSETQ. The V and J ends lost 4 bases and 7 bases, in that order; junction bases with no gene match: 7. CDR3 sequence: CASSIGQGLNIQYF. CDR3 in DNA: TGCGCCAGCAGCATAGGACAGGGTCTGAACATTCAGTACTTC.

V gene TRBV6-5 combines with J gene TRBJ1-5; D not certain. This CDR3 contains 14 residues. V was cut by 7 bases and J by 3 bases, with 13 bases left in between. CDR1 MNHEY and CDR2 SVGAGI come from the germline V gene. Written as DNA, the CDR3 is TGTGCCAGCACAGGTGACCGTTACAATCAGCCCCAGCATTTT. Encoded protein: CASTGDRYNQPQHF.

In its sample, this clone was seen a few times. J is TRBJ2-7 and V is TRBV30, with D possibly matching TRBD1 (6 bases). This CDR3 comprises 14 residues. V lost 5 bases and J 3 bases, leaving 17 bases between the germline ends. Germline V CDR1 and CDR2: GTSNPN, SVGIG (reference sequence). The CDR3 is CAWEPGTGSYEQYF. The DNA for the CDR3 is TGTGCCTGGGAGCCGGGAACAGGGAGCTACGAGCAGTACTTC.

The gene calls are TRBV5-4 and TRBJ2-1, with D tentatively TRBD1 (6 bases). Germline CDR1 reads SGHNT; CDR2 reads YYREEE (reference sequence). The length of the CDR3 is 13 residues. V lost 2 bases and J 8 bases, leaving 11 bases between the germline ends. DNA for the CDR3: TGTGCCAGCAGCTTACAGGGATCGGATGAGCAGTTCTTC. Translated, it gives CASSLQGSDEQFF.

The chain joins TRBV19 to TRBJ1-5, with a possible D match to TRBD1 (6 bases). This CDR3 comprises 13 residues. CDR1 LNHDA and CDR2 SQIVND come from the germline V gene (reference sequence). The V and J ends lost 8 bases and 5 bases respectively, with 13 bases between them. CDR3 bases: TGTGCCAGTCGGTGGGACACGGATCAGCCCCAGCATTTT. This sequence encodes CASRWDTDQPQHF.

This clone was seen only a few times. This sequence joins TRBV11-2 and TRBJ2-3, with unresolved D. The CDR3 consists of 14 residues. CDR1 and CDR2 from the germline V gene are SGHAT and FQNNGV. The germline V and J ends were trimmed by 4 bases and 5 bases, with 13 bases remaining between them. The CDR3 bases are TGTGCCAGCAGCTGGCCGACTGGAAAAGATACGCAGTATTTT. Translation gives CASSWPTGKDTQYF.

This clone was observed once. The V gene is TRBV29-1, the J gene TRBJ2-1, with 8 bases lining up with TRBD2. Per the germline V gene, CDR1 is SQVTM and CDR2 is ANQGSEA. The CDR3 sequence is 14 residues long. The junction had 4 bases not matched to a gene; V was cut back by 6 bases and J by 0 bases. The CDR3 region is CSVVTSGSYNEQFF. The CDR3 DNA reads TGCAGCGTGGTAACTAGCGGCTCCTACAATGAGCAGTTCTTC.

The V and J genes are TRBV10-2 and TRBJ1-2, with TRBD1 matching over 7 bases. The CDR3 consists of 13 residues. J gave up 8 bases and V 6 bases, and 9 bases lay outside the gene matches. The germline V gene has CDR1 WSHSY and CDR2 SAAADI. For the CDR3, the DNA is TGCGCCAGCAGAGGGACAGCATTAAGCGGCTACACCTTC. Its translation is CASRGTALSGYTF.

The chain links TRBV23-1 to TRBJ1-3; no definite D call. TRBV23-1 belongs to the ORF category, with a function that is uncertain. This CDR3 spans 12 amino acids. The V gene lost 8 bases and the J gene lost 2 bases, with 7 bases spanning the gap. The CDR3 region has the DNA TGCGCCAGCGGGCACCCTGGAAACACCATATATTTT. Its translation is CASGHPGNTIYF.